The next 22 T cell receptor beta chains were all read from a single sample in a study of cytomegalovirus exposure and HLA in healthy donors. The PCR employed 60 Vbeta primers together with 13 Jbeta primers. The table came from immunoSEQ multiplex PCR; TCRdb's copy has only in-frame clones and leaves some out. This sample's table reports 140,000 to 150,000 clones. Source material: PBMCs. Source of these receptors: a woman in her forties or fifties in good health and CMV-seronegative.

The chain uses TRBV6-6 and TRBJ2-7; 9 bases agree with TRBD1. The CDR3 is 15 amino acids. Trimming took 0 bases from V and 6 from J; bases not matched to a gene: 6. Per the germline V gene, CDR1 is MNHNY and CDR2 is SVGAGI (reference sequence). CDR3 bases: TGTGCCAGCAGTTACTCGAAGGGACAGGGCGGCGAGCAGTACTTC. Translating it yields CASSYSKGQGGEQYF.

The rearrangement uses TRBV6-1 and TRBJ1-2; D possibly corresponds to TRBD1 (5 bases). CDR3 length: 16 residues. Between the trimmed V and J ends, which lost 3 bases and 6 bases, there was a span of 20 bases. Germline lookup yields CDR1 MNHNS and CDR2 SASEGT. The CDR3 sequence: CASSDGGRGKADGYTF. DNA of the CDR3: TGTGCCAGCAGTGATGGGGGGAGGGGTAAAGCGGATGGCTACACCTTC.

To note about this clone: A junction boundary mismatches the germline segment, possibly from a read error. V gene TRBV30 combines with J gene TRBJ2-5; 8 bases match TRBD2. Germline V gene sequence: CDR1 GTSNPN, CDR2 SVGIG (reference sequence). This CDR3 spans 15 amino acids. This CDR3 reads CAGRPRRGGRETQYF. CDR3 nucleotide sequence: TGTGCCGGGAGGCCCCGACGGGGGGGCAGGGAGACCCAGTACTTC.

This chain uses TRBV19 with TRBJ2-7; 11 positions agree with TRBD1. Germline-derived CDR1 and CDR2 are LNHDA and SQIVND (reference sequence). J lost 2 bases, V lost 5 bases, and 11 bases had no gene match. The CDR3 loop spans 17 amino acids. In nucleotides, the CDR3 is TGTGCCAGTAGTGTAAAGGGACAGGGGGGGACTACCTACGAGCAGTACTTC. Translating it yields CASSVKGQGGTTYEQYF.

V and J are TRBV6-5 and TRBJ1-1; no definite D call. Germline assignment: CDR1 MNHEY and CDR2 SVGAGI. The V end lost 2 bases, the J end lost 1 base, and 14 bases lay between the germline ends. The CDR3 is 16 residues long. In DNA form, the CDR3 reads TGTGCCAGCAGTTACCTGTACAGTGGCCGGAACACTGAAGCTTTCTTT. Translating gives CASSYLYSGRNTEAFF.

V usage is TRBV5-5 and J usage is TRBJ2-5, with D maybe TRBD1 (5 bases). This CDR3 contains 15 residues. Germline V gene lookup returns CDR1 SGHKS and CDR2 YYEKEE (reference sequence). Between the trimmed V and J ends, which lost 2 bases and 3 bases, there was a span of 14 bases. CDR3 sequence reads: CASSLTLTVKETQYF. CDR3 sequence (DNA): TGTGCCAGCAGCTTAACTTTGACAGTTAAAGAGACCCAGTACTTC.

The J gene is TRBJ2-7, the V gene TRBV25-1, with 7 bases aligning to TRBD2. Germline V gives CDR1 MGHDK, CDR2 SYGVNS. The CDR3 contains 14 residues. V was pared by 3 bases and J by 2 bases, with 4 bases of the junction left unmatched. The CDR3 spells CASSDGLAAYEQYF. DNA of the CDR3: TGTGCCAGCAGTGACGGCCTAGCGGCCTACGAGCAGTACTTC.

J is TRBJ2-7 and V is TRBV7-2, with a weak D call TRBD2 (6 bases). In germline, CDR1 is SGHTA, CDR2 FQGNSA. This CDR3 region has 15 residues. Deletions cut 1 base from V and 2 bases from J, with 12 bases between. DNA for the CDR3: TGTGCCAGCAGCTTAGATTGGGGGAGGCCCTACGAGCAGTACTTC. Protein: CASSLDWGRPYEQYF.

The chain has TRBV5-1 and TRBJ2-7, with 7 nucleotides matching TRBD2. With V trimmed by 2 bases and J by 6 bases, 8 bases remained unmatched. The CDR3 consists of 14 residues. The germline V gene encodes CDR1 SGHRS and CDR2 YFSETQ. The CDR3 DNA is TGCGCCAGCAGCTTTACGGTCGGGGGGACCGAGCAGTACTTC. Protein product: CASSFTVGGTEQYF. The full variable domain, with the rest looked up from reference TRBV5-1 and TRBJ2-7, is KAGVTQTPRYLIKTRGQQVTLSCSPISGHRSVSWYQQTPGQGLQFLFEYFSETQRNKGNFPGRFSGRQFSNSRSEMNVSTLELGDSALYLCASSFTVGGTEQYFGPGTRLTVT.

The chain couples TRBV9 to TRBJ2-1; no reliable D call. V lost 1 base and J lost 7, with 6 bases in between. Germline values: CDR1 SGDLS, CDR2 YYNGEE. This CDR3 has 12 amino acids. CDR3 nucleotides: TGTGCCAGCAGCGTAAACGGGAATGAGCAGTTCTTC. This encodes CASSVNGNEQFF.

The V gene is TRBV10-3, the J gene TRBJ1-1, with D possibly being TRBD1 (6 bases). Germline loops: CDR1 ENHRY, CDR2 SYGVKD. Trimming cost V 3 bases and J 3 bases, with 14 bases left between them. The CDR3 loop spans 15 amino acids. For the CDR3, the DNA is TGTGCCATCAGTGACAGGGAAGGGGGGGACACTGAAGCTTTCTTT. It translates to CAISDREGGDTEAFF.

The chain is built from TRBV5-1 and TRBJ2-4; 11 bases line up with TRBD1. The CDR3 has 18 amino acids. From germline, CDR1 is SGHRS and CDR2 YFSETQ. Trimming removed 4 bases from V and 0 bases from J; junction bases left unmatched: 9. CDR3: CASSQQGTGGRAKNIQYF. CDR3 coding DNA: TGCGCCAGCAGCCAACAAGGGACAGGGGGTCGAGCCAAAAACATTCAGTACTTC.

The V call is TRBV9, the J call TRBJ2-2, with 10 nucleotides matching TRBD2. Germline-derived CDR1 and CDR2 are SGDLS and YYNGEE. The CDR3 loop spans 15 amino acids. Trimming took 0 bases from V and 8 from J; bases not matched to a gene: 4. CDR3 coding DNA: TGTGCCAGCAGCGTAGACCCTAGCGGGGGTGGGGAGCTGTTTTTT. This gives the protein CASSVDPSGGGELFF.

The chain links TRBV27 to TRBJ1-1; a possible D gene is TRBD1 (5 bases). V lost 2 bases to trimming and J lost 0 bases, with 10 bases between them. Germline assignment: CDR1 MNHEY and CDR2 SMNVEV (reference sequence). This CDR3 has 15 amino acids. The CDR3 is CASSLIRALNTEAFF. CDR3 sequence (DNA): TGTGCCAGCAGTTTAATCAGGGCGTTGAACACTGAAGCTTTCTTT.

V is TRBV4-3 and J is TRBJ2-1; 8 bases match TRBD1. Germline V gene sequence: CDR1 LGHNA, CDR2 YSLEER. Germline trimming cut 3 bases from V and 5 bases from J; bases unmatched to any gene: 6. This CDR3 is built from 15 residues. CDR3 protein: CASSHSGGPNNEQFF. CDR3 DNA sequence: TGCGCCAGCAGCCATTCAGGGGGCCCCAACAATGAGCAGTTCTTC.

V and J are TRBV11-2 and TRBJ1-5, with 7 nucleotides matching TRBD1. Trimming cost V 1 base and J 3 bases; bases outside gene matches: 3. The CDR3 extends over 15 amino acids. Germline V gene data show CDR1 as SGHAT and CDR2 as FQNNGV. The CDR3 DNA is TGTGCCAGCAGCTTAGGGGGACAGATCAATCAGCCCCAGCATTTT. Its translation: CASSLGGQINQPQHF. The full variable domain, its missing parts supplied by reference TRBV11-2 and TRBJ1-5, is EAGVAQSPRYKIIEKRQSVAFWCNPISGHATLYWYQQILGQGPKLLIQFQNNGVVDDSQLPKDRFSAERLKGVDSTLKIQPAKLEDSAVYLCASSLGGQINQPQHFGDGTRLSIL.

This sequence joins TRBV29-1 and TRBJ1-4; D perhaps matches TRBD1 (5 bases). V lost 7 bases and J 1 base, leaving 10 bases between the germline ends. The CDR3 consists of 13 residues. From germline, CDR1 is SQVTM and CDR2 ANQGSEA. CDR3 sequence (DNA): TGCAGCGCCCAAAGGGGAACTAATGAAAAACTGTTTTTT. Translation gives CSAQRGTNEKLFF.

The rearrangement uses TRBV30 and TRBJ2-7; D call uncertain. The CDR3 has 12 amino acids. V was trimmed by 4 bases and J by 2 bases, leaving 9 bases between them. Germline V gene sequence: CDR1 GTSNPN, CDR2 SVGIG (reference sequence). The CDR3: CAWTSSAYEQYF. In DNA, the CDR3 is TGTGCCTGGACATCGAGCGCCTACGAGCAGTACTTC.

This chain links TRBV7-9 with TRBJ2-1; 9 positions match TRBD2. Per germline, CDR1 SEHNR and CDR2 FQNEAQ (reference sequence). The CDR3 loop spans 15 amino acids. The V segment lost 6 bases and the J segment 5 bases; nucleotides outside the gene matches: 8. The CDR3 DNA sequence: TGTGCCAGCAGTTTAACTAGCGGGCTTAACAATGAGCAGTTCTTC. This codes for CASSLTSGLNNEQFF.

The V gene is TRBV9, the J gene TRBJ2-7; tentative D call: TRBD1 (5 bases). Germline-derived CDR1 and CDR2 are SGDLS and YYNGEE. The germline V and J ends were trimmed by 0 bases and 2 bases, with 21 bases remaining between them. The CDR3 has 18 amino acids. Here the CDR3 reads CASSVGPYGASVAYEQYF. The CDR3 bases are TGTGCCAGCAGCGTAGGCCCCTATGGGGCGTCTGTTGCCTACGAGCAGTACTTC.

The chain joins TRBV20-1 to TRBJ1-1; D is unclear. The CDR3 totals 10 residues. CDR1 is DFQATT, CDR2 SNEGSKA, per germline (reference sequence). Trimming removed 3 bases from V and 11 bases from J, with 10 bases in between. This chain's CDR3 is CSASGAKAFF. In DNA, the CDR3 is TGCAGTGCTAGCGGTGCAAAGGCTTTCTTT.

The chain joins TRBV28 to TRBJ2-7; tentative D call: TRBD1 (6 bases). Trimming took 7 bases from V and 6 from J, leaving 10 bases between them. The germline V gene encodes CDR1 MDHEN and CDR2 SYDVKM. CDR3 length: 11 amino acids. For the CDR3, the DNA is TGTGCCAGCAAACAGGGCGGCGAGCAGTACTTC. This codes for CASKQGGEQYF.